Listed below are T cell receptor beta chains from one sample, sequenced in a study of T cells in Graves' hyperthyroidism and ophthalmopathy. TCRdb re-analysed the multiplex PCR reads in MiXCR, keeping a single row per CDR3 protein. Of around 280,000 distinct CDR3 sequences in the sample, roughly 15% were seen once. Material for sequencing was blood. These receptors were collected from a woman aged 35 to 49 with Graves' hyperthyroidism. Both conserved end residues are part of each CDR3. D genes are given only for firm matches. Clone size appears in some rows only: once, few, many, or a class for an expanded clone.

cdr3_nt	cdr3_aa	j_call	v_call	d_call	clone_size
TGTGCCAGCAGCCACTTCGGGACAGGGTTCCAAGAGACCCAGTACTTC	CASSHFGTGFQETQYF	TRBJ2-5	TRBV27	TRBD1	few
TGTGCCACGCGCCCGGCGGGGCAGAATGAAAAACTGTTTTTT	CATRPAGQNEKLFF	TRBJ1-4	TRBV6-1	NA	many
TGTGCCAGCTCACCGACAGGAGCCCCAACTAATGAAAAACTGTTTTTT	CASSPTGAPTNEKLFF	TRBJ1-4	TRBV18	NA	NA
TGTGCCAGCACCCACCTTGATCAAGGGGACACTGAAGCTTTCTTT	CASTHLDQGDTEAFF	TRBJ1-1	TRBV6-1	NA	few
TGCAGTGCTAGCCGGACAGGAACAACTAATGAAAAACTGTTTTTT	CSASRTGTTNEKLFF	TRBJ1-4	TRBV20-1	TRBD1	NA
TGCAGTGCTAGTCCCCCGGGACGGGCCTTCCCCCTCCACTTT	CSASPPGRAFPLHF	TRBJ1-6	TRBV20-1	NA	many
TGTGCCATCAGTGAAGGGGAGGGGCAAGGCTACACCTTC	CAISEGEGQGYTF	TRBJ1-2	TRBV10-3	NA	many
TGTGCCAGCTTTCCCTCCCTGGGGAACGAGCAGTACTTC	CASFPSLGNEQYF	TRBJ2-7	TRBV7-2	NA	many
TGTGCCGTAGGCAATCAGCCCCAGCATTTT	CAVGNQPQHF	TRBJ1-5	TRBV28	NA	many
TGTGCCAGCAGCGGGGGGGCGGGCCTCTCCTACGAGCAGTACTTC	CASSGGAGLSYEQYF	TRBJ2-7	TRBV28	TRBD2	many
TGTGCCAGCAGTTTTTCCCCGACGGCCGATAGCAATCAGCCCCAGCATTTT	CASSFSPTADSNQPQHF	TRBJ1-5	TRBV6-1	NA	many
TGTGCCAGCAGGACCTTTATCGCAGGCCTGGAGACCCAGTACTTC	CASRTFIAGLETQYF	TRBJ2-5	TRBV3-1	NA	many